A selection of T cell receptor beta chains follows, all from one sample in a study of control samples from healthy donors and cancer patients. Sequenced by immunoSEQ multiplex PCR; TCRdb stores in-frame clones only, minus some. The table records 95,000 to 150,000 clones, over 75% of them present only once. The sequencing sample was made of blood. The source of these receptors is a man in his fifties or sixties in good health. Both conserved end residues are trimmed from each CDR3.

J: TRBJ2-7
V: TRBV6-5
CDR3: ASSSDREISSYEQY

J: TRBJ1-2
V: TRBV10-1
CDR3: ASSEGTHYGYT

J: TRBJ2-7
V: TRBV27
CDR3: ASSLDRAREQY

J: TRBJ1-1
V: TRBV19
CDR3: ASSPEQGTSTEAF

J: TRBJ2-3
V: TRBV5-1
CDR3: ASSGLTGQADTQY

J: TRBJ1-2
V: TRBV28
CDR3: ASSLRARSYT

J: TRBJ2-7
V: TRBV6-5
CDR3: ASKAGLSSYEQY

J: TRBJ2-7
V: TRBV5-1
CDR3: ASSKTSGDYEQY

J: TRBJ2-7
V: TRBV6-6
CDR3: ASSPVGDRYEQY

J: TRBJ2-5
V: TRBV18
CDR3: ASSPGTSGLSTQY

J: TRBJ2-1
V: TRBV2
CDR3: ASTSRGGGAYNEQF

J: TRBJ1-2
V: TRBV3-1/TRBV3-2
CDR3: ASSAQGSDGYT

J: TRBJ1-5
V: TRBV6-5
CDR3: ASRPTGLGNQPQH

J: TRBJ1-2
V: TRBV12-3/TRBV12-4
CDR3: ASSSDRDRGYT

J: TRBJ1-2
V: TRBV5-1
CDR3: ASSLEGGEFLNYGYT

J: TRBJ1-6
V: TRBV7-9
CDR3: ASSPGQGSNSPLH

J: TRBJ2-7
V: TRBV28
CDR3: ASSSSRVDRFYEQY

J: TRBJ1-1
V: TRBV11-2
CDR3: ASSLLGGTEAF

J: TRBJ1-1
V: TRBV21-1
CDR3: ASSKGTDQTYTEAF

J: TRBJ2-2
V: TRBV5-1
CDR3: ASSAGQGVTGELF

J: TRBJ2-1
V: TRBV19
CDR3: ASSILSQGSSYNEQF

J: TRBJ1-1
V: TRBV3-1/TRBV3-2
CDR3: ASRLGTAPGGAF

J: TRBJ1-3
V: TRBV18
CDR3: ASSPPTGSGNTIY

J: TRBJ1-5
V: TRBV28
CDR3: ASTGGTGGTLADQPQH

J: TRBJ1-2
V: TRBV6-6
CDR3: ASSPTQGHYGYT

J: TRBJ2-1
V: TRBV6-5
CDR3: ASSYSQSSYNEQF

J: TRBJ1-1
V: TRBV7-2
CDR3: ASSFTGVNTEAF

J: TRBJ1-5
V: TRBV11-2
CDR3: ASSRDQNQPQH